The 19 T cell receptor beta chains presented below share a single source sample, sequenced in a study of Ad26.COV2.S vaccination and SARS-CoV-2 variants. The treatment: approximately 18 received Ad26.COV2.S at low or high dose, single or two shots; several received placebo; per-sample allocation not given. Each sample was drawn 63 days after the first injection (of vaccine or placebo). Profiling relied on immunoSEQ multiplex PCR, and the TCRdb table lists in-frame clones only, not all of them. Of hundreds of thousands of clones in the sample, 70% to 90% were seen once. This specimen consisted of peripheral blood, obtained in a trial of Ad26.COV2.S vaccine versus placebo. The receptors shown here come from a person aged 18-65 years who received the Ad26.COV2.S COVID-19 vaccine or a placebo.

A single count supports this clone. The chain recombines TRBV19 with TRBJ1-4, with 9 bases aligning to TRBD1. The CDR3 runs to 15 residues. From germline, CDR1 is LNHDA and CDR2 SQIVND (reference sequence). After removal of 6 bases from V and 8 bases from J, the junction contained 10 bases not matched to a gene. The CDR3 sequence: CASSAPGTGREKLFF. In nucleotides, the CDR3 is TGTGCCAGTAGCGCTCCCGGGACAGGGCGGGAAAAACTGTTTTTT.

The count of this clone is one. The chain employs TRBV7-3 and TRBJ2-5; D uncertain. V lost 1 base to trimming and J lost 5 bases, with 8 bases between them. CDR1 SGHTA and CDR2 FQGTGA come from the germline V gene. The CDR3 extends over 13 amino acids. The CDR3 loop reads CASSLSPLETQYF. Here the CDR3 DNA reads TGTGCCAGCAGCTTAAGCCCTCTGGAGACCCAGTACTTC.

This rearrangement joins TRBV27 to TRBJ1-2; D not certain. Trimming pared 5 bases from V and 5 bases from J, leaving 12 bases between. CDR1 MNHEY and CDR2 SMNVEV come from the germline V gene (reference sequence). The CDR3 has 13 amino acids. CDR3 sequence reads: CASSLFGTYGYTF. CDR3 nucleotide sequence: TGTGCCAGCAGTCTATTTGGAACTTATGGCTACACCTTC.

This clone was seen at least ten times. The chain uses TRBV6-2 or TRBV6-3 and TRBJ2-1; 13 bases are shared with TRBD2. The trim removed 8 bases at V and 5 bases at J, leaving 9 bases unmatched. The CDR3 sequence is 16 residues long. Germline V gene lookup returns CDR1 MNHEY and CDR2 SVGEGT. CDR3 loop: CASGQTSGRYDNEQFF. As DNA, the CDR3 is TGTGCCAGCGGCCAGACTAGCGGGAGGTACGACAATGAGCAGTTCTTC.

This sequence joins TRBV11-2 and TRBJ1-4; weak D call: TRBD1 (5 bases). Germline loops: CDR1 SGHAT, CDR2 FQNNGV. V was pared by 5 bases and J by 8 bases, with 18 bases between. The CDR3 sequence is 15 residues long. The chain's CDR3 is CASSPRQNQAEKLFF. CDR3 in DNA: TGTGCCAGCAGCCCCAGACAGAACCAAGCGGAAAAACTGTTTTTT.

The chain recombines TRBV6-1 with TRBJ2-7, with 9 bases lining up with TRBD1. The CDR3 covers 15 residues. Germline V gene lookup returns CDR1 MNHNS and CDR2 SASEGT. V shed 2 bases and J 5 bases; nucleotides not matched to a gene: 7. The CDR3 sequence is CASSEIGTGYHEQYF. CDR3 nucleotide sequence: TGTGCCAGCAGTGAAATCGGGACAGGGTACCACGAGCAGTACTTC.

The chain recombines TRBV6-2 or TRBV6-3 with TRBJ1-1, with unresolved D. Germline V gives CDR1 MNHEY, CDR2 SVGEGT. Trimming stripped 0 bases from V and 4 bases from J, with 6 bases between. The CDR3 length is 13 residues. CDR3 DNA: TGTGCCAGCAGTTACTCGGAGGTCACTGAAGCTTTCTTT. Amino acid sequence: CASSYSEVTEAFF.

This chain joins TRBV11-2 and TRBJ2-1, with 10 bases aligning to TRBD1. Per germline, CDR1 SGHAT and CDR2 FQNNGV. This CDR3 is built from 16 residues. V was clipped by 5 bases and J by 7 bases; unmatched bases: 11. CDR3 in DNA: TGTGCCAGCAGCCTCGCCGGGACAGGGGCTGGGAATGAGCAGTTCTTC. Residues: CASSLAGTGAGNEQFF.

The CDR3 DNA follows: TGTGCCACCAGTGGACCAGGCGGTCAGCCCCAGCATTTT. This sequence encodes CATSGPGGQPQHF. The chain joins TRBV24-1 to TRBJ1-5; unclear D gene. The CDR3 has 13 amino acids. Germline assignment: CDR1 KGHDR and CDR2 SFDVKD. V lost 5 bases, J lost 6 bases, and 10 bases lay in between.

The V gene is TRBV4-1, the J gene TRBJ1-1; D may be TRBD1 (5 bases). This CDR3 spans 15 amino acids. Trimming stripped 1 base from V and 7 bases from J, with 16 bases between. Germline assignment: CDR1 MGHRA and CDR2 YSYEKL. CDR3 sequence: CASSQVSQMGVEAFF. The CDR3, as DNA: TGCGCCAGCAGCCAAGTAAGCCAGATGGGGGTTGAAGCTTTCTTT.

J is TRBJ2-4 and V is TRBV5-1; 8 bases are a match to TRBD1. Per germline, CDR1 SGHRS and CDR2 YFSETQ. The CDR3 is 14 amino acids. After removal of 1 base from V and 8 bases from J, the junction contained 5 bases not matched to a gene. The CDR3 spells CASSLTGQGYIQYF. CDR3 DNA: TGCGCCAGCAGCTTGACCGGACAGGGATACATTCAGTACTTC.

Comment on this clone: Distinct nucleotide sequences in the sample also encode this CDR3. This chain connects TRBV7-9 to TRBJ2-5; 9 positions agree with TRBD1. Germline V gives CDR1 SEHNR, CDR2 FQNEAQ (reference sequence). After removal of 5 bases from V and 3 bases from J, the junction contained 4 bases not matched to a gene. CDR3 size: 14 residues. CDR3 amino acids: CASSPRDREETQYF. CDR3 in DNA: TGTGCCAGCAGCCCAAGGGACAGGGAAGAGACCCAGTACTTC.

This chain uses TRBV7-3 with TRBJ2-7, with a possible D match to TRBD2 (6 bases). Per the germline V gene, CDR1 is SGHTA and CDR2 is FQGTGA. The CDR3 is made up of 15 amino acids. The germline V and J ends were trimmed by 3 bases and 5 bases, with 17 bases remaining between them. In DNA, the CDR3 is TGTGCCAGCAGCTTTGGCCCGGGAGTATTTGACGAGCAGTACTTC. The encoded protein is CASSFGPGVFDEQYF.

The chain carries TRBV2 and TRBJ2-3, with 10 bases that match TRBD2. The germline CDR1 and CDR2 sequences are SNHLY and FYNNEI. This CDR3 is 15 amino acids long. The trim removed 4 bases at V and 5 bases at J, leaving 6 bases unmatched. The CDR3 coding sequence is TGTGCCAGCAGTGGACTAGCGGGCCTGGGAGATACGCAGTATTTT. Its translation: CASSGLAGLGDTQYF.

The chain joins TRBV4-2 to TRBJ2-5; 13 bases align to TRBD2. Germline V gives CDR1 LGHNA, CDR2 YNFKEQ. The trim removed 4 bases at V and 4 bases at J, leaving 6 bases unmatched. The CDR3 extends over 16 amino acids. The CDR3 here is CASSRGLAGVRETQYF. CDR3 sequence (DNA): TGTGCCAGCAGCCGAGGACTAGCGGGAGTACGAGAGACCCAGTACTTC.

The chain combines TRBV5-8 with TRBJ1-4; no reliable D call. The CDR3 is made up of 16 amino acids. The germline CDR1 and CDR2 sequences are SGHTS and YDEGEE. Trimming stripped 0 bases from V and 0 bases from J, with 9 bases between. CDR3 bases: TGTGCCAGCAGCTTGGCCGTGGGGACAACTAATGAAAAACTGTTTTTT. Its translation is CASSLAVGTTNEKLFF.

The J gene is TRBJ2-7, the V gene TRBV5-1; TRBD1 matches 8 bases. After removal of 1 base from V and 5 bases from J, the junction contained 8 bases not matched to a gene. The CDR3 has 15 amino acids. Germline loops: CDR1 SGHRS, CDR2 YFSETQ. CDR3 bases: TGCGCCAGCAGCTTGTCTTCAGGGGGCGGGAACGAGCAGTACTTC. Translated, it gives CASSLSSGGGNEQYF.

The gene calls are TRBV19 and TRBJ2-5, with D perhaps matching TRBD2 (6 bases). CDR3 length equals 13 residues. Trimming took off 7 bases at V and 5 bases at J, with 14 bases between the two ends. From germline, CDR1 is LNHDA and CDR2 SQIVND (reference sequence). CDR3 sequence reads: CASTSPGGETQYF. The CDR3 coding sequence is TGTGCCAGTACTTCTCCCGGAGGGGAGACCCAGTACTTC.

The V gene is TRBV2, the J gene TRBJ1-5, with D maybe TRBD1 (6 bases). Germline V CDR1 and CDR2: SNHLY, FYNNEI. This CDR3 spans 15 amino acids. V lost 3 bases to trimming and J lost 4 bases, with 13 bases between them. The CDR3 protein is CASSDLGTSNQPQHF. For the CDR3, the DNA is TGTGCCAGCAGTGACTTGGGGACATCGAATCAGCCCCAGCATTTT.